What follows are 30 T cell receptor beta chains derived from one specimen sequenced in a study of cytomegalovirus exposure and HLA in healthy donors. Both 60 Vbeta primers and 13 Jbeta primers went into the PCR. The data were produced by immunoSEQ multiplex PCR, yet TCRdb's version contains in-frame clones alone and is incomplete. The sample comprises over 200,000 clones, roughly 84% of which are singletons, and 1% to 1.5% rests with the top ten. The source material was PBMCs. The origin of the receptors is a human donor in good health.

The chain employs TRBV7-9 and TRBJ2-5; D uncertain. CDR3 length: 14 amino acids. Germline CDR1 is SEHNR and CDR2 is FQNEAQ (reference sequence). V lost 2 bases and J lost 5, with 12 bases in between. CDR3 amino acids: CASSLSASRETQYF. CDR3 nucleotides: TGTGCCAGCAGCTTAAGCGCTAGTCGGGAGACCCAGTACTTC.

This chain uses TRBV7-2 with TRBJ2-3, with TRBD2 as a possible D gene (6 bases). The V gene lost 5 bases and the J gene lost 1 base, with 13 bases spanning the gap. Germline CDR1 reads SGHTA; CDR2 reads FQGNSA. The CDR3 runs 15 residues. CDR3 sequence (DNA): TGTGCCAGCAGCATCCAGGACTACCGCACAGATACGCAGTATTTT. It yields the protein CASSIQDYRTDTQYF.

V is TRBV19 and J is TRBJ2-5, with 7 nucleotides matching TRBD2. CDR1 and CDR2 (germline): LNHDA, SQIVND (reference sequence). Trimming took 6 bases from V and 5 from J; bases not matched to a gene: 12. The CDR3 loop spans 15 amino acids. For the CDR3, the DNA is TGTGCCAGTAGCCCCAAGGGGCGGGAGAGGGAGACCCAGTACTTC. It translates to CASSPKGRERETQYF.

The V gene is TRBV29-1, the J gene TRBJ2-7; 11 nucleotides align to TRBD2. The germline V gene has CDR1 SQVTM and CDR2 ANQGSEA. Losses at the gene ends were 2 bases for V and 7 bases for J; bases not matched to a gene: 10. The CDR3 has 15 amino acids. CDR3 nucleotide sequence: TGCAGCGTTGAAAAACTAGCGGGAGCTTCTCGGGAGCAGTACTTC. Its translation is CSVEKLAGASREQYF.

The chain has TRBV19 and TRBJ2-7, with a tentative D call TRBD2 (6 bases). The CDR3 contains 14 residues. CDR1 and CDR2 (germline): LNHDA, SQIVND (reference sequence). V lost 8 bases and J lost 6, with 20 bases in between. The CDR3 DNA sequence: TGTGCCAGTGCCAGCGGGCCCCTCCCCGGCGAGCAGTACTTC. It is translated as CASASGPLPGEQYF.

This chain connects TRBV9 to TRBJ2-7; TRBD2 aligns across 9 bases. CDR3 length: 14 amino acids. V was pared by 3 bases and J by 2 bases, with 3 bases of the junction left unmatched. Per germline, CDR1 SGDLS and CDR2 YYNGEE. Here the CDR3 DNA reads TGTGCCAGCAGCGATAGCGGGGGCCCCTACGAGCAGTACTTC. Encoded protein: CASSDSGGPYEQYF.

The chain couples TRBV5-4 to TRBJ2-2; 9 bases map to TRBD1. The CDR3 is 13 amino acids. Germline V gene sequence: CDR1 SGHNT, CDR2 YYREEE (reference sequence). Germline trimming cut 5 bases from V and 6 bases from J; bases unmatched to any gene: 2. The CDR3: CASRRTGAGELFF. CDR3 nucleotide sequence: TGTGCCAGCAGGCGGACAGGGGCCGGGGAGCTGTTTTTT.

The chain combines TRBV7-6 with TRBJ2-2, with D tentatively TRBD2 (5 bases). Germline V gene data show CDR1 as SGHVS and CDR2 as FNYEAQ. Trimming took 5 bases from V and 8 from J, leaving 12 bases between them. The CDR3 totals 13 residues. CDR3: CASSPPGVGELFF. CDR3 nucleotides: TGTGCCAGCAGCCCACCCGGGGTAGGGGAGCTGTTTTTT.

The chain recombines TRBV27 with TRBJ2-7, with 13 bases that match TRBD2. Unmatched junction bases numbered 10, after V lost 6 bases and J lost 5 bases. Germline V gives CDR1 MNHEY, CDR2 SMNVEV (reference sequence). This CDR3 comprises 16 residues. Written as DNA, the CDR3 is TGTGCCAGCAGCCAACTACTAGCGGGAGGGCCGCACGAGCAGTACTTC. It specifies CASSQLLAGGPHEQYF.

This rearrangement joins TRBV19 to TRBJ1-2, with D tentatively TRBD1 (6 bases). V was clipped by 3 bases and J by 6 bases, with 11 bases between them. CDR3 length: 13 residues. CDR1 and CDR2 from the germline V gene are LNHDA and SQIVND (reference sequence). The CDR3 DNA sequence: TGTGCCAGTAGTATGGTGGGGGCCGATGGCTACACCTTC. It codes for CASSMVGADGYTF.

The chain employs TRBV14 and TRBJ2-7; the match to TRBD1 covers 9 bases. With 2 bases clipped from V and 3 bases from J, the junction kept 8 bases outside the gene matches. Germline loops: CDR1 SGHDN, CDR2 FVKESK. The CDR3 consists of 16 residues. CDR3: CASSQTSGTGIYEQYF. The CDR3 nucleotides are TGTGCCAGCAGCCAAACATCCGGGACAGGGATCTACGAGCAGTACTTC.

The gene calls are TRBV18 and TRBJ2-6, with a tentative D call TRBD1 (6 bases). Trimming took 3 bases from V and 2 from J, leaving 11 bases between them. The germline V gene has CDR1 KGHSH and CDR2 LQKENI. The CDR3 has 16 residues. CDR3 sequence reads: CASSPNRVTGANVLTF. DNA of the CDR3: TGTGCCAGCTCACCGAACAGGGTCACTGGGGCCAACGTCCTGACTTTC.

The chain employs TRBV29-1 and TRBJ2-1, with TRBD2 identical over 8 bases. The CDR3 loop spans 15 amino acids. After removal of 1 base from V and 5 bases from J, the junction contained 7 bases not matched to a gene. Per the germline V gene, CDR1 is SQVTM and CDR2 is ANQGSEA. The CDR3 is CSVEGVSGIHNEQFF. CDR3 coding DNA: TGCAGCGTTGAAGGGGTTAGCGGGATTCACAATGAGCAGTTCTTC.

The chain has TRBV19 and TRBJ2-7, with D maybe TRBD1 (7 bases). This CDR3 has 16 residues. V lost 4 bases and J 2 bases, leaving 18 bases between the germline ends. Germline CDR1 is LNHDA and CDR2 is SQIVND (reference sequence). Here the CDR3 DNA reads TGTGCCAGTAGTAAAAGTGCGGGACAGCTTACCTACGAGCAGTACTTC. This sequence encodes CASSKSAGQLTYEQYF.

This chain uses TRBV6-1 with TRBJ2-3, with a possible D match to TRBD2 (5 bases). Trimming removed 1 base at V and 0 bases at J, with 14 bases between. Germline V gives CDR1 MNHNS, CDR2 SASEGT. This CDR3 region has 17 residues. Written as DNA, the CDR3 is TGTGCCAGCAGTGAAGAGATCGGCGGGCCGAGCACAGATACGCAGTATTTT. Encoded protein: CASSEEIGGPSTDTQYF.

There are a few counts of this clone. The chain employs TRBV27 and TRBJ2-3; possible D gene TRBD2, 6 bases. The germline V gene encodes CDR1 MNHEY and CDR2 SMNVEV (reference sequence). There are 15 residues in the CDR3. Trimming left V 2 bases short and J 2 bases short, with 11 bases between. CDR3 nucleotide sequence: TGTGCCAGCAGTTTAAGGCCGGACTACACAGATACGCAGTATTTT. This codes for CASSLRPDYTDTQYF.

The V gene is TRBV27, the J gene TRBJ2-7; 7 positions agree with TRBD2. The V segment lost 4 bases and the J segment 0 bases; nucleotides outside the gene matches: 9. CDR3 length: 16 residues. Germline V gene data show CDR1 as MNHEY and CDR2 as SMNVEV (reference sequence). CDR3 loop: CASSSMGLPVSYEQYF. Written as DNA, the CDR3 is TGTGCCAGCAGTTCCATGGGACTACCTGTCTCCTACGAGCAGTACTTC.

This sequence joins TRBV7-9 and TRBJ2-7, with TRBD2 identical over 8 bases. V was clipped by 1 base and J by 2 bases; unmatched bases: 13. This CDR3 spans 18 amino acids. Germline CDR1 and CDR2: SEHNR and FQNEAQ (reference sequence). CDR3 residues: CASSLVLLADQRAYEQYF. Here the CDR3 DNA reads TGTGCCAGCAGCTTAGTCCTACTAGCGGACCAAAGGGCCTACGAGCAGTACTTC. The full variable domain, completed using reference TRBV7-9 and TRBJ2-7, is DTGVSQNPRHKITKRGQNVTFRCDPISEHNRLYWYRQTLGQGPEFLTYFQNEAQLEKSRLLSDRFSAERPKGSFSTLEIQRTEQGDSAMYLCASSLVLLADQRAYEQYFGPGTRLTVT.

This rearrangement joins TRBV11-2 to TRBJ2-1; D is possibly TRBD2 (5 bases). The CDR3 has 19 residues. The V end lost 1 base, the J end lost 3 bases, and 22 bases lay between the germline ends. The V gene's germline CDR1 is SGHAT and CDR2 FQNNGV. CDR3: CASSLVSSLVANRYNEQFF. The DNA for the CDR3 is TGTGCCAGCAGCTTAGTTAGCAGCCTAGTAGCGAACCGCTACAATGAGCAGTTCTTC.

This chain uses TRBV29-1 with TRBJ2-5, with TRBD2 as a possible D gene (6 bases). The J call may be wrong; the DNA end is better matched by TRBJ2-7. This CDR3 is 15 amino acids long. CDR1 and CDR2 (germline): SQVTM, ANQGSEA. The CDR3 region is CSARRGNGGTYEQYF. CDR3 DNA: TGCAGCGCTCGCCGAGGTAACGGGGGTACCTACGAGCAGTACTTC.

This chain uses TRBV28 with TRBJ2-5, with TRBD1 matching over 8 bases. The germline CDR1 and CDR2 sequences are MDHEN and SYDVKM. The V gene end was trimmed by 6 bases and the J gene end by 5 bases; junction bases not matched to a gene: 8. CDR3 length: 14 amino acids. The CDR3 DNA is TGTGCCAGCAGCTCAACTGGGACAGGCGAGACCCAGTACTTC. It translates to CASSSTGTGETQYF.

This chain joins TRBV12-5 and TRBJ2-1; 10 nucleotides match TRBD1. Germline V CDR1 and CDR2: LGHNT, FRNRAP. The length of the CDR3 is 16 residues. Germline trimming cut 4 bases from V and 5 bases from J; bases unmatched to any gene: 8. In DNA form, the CDR3 reads TGTGCTAGTGGTTCCCGGGACAGGGGACCGGACAATGAGCAGTTCTTC. Its translation is CASGSRDRGPDNEQFF.

The rearrangement uses TRBV5-1 and TRBJ2-1; weak D call: TRBD2 (5 bases). Trimming took 0 bases from V and 0 from J, leaving 10 bases between them. This CDR3 is 16 amino acids long. CDR1 and CDR2 from the germline V gene are SGHRS and YFSETQ. DNA for the CDR3: TGCGCCAGCAGCTTGGCGAGCGGAAGCTCCTACAATGAGCAGTTCTTC. It translates to CASSLASGSSYNEQFF.

This chain uses TRBV6-5 with TRBJ1-5; TRBD1 matches 8 bases. Germline CDR1 and CDR2: MNHEY and SVGAGI. The J segment lost 6 bases and the V segment lost 2 bases, leaving 9 bases of the junction unmatched. This CDR3 spans 16 amino acids. CDR3 in DNA: TGTGCCAGCAGTTACAGGGGTCAGGGGGCGGGTCAGCCCCAGCATTTT. It encodes CASSYRGQGAGQPQHF.

The V gene is TRBV5-1, the J gene TRBJ2-7; the match to TRBD1 covers 7 bases. Per the germline V gene, CDR1 is SGHRS and CDR2 is YFSETQ. The junction had 8 bases not matched to a gene; V was cut back by 3 bases and J by 2 bases. The CDR3 is 15 amino acids. CDR3 nucleotides: TGCGCCAGCAGCTCCCGGGACAGTCAGACCTACGAGCAGTACTTC. It yields the protein CASSSRDSQTYEQYF.

CDR3 in amino acids: CASSLVFGTGLEQYF. The DNA for the CDR3 is TGTGCCAGCAGCTTAGTTTTCGGGACAGGGCTCGAGCAGTACTTC. The V gene is TRBV7-2, the J gene TRBJ2-7; 9 nucleotides align to TRBD1. There are 15 residues in the CDR3. V lost 1 base and J lost 6; bases outside the gene matches: 7. From germline, CDR1 is SGHTA and CDR2 FQGNSA.

This clone was seen only a few times. This CDR3 is CASSQGGTVGYTF. In DNA, the CDR3 is TGTGCCAGCAGCCAAGGTGGTACAGTCGGCTACACCTTC. The chain links TRBV14 to TRBJ1-2; D is unclear. The length of the CDR3 is 13 residues. V was trimmed by 1 base and J by 8 bases, leaving 11 bases between them. Per germline, CDR1 SGHDN and CDR2 FVKESK.

V gene TRBV19 combines with J gene TRBJ1-2; 7 nucleotides match TRBD1. The V segment lost 6 bases and the J segment 2 bases; nucleotides outside the gene matches: 9. Per the germline V gene, CDR1 is LNHDA and CDR2 is SQIVND (reference sequence). CDR3 length: 15 amino acids. The CDR3 is CASSDTGEGNYGYTF. The CDR3 coding sequence is TGTGCCAGTAGCGATACAGGGGAAGGCAACTATGGCTACACCTTC.

The V call is TRBV23-1, the J call TRBJ2-1; possible D gene TRBD1, 6 bases. TRBV23-1 is sorted into the ORF group, with uncertain function. The CDR3 has 14 residues. Trimming removed 2 bases at V and 8 bases at J, with 13 bases between. The CDR3 region is CASSQTGFGYEQFF. The CDR3 region has the DNA TGCGCCAGCAGTCAAACAGGGTTTGGTTATGAGCAGTTCTTC.

The genes are TRBV2 and TRBJ2-1, with TRBD1 matching 10 bases. The CDR3 covers 15 residues. Unmatched junction bases numbered 5, after V lost 7 bases and J lost 2 bases. In germline, CDR1 is SNHLY, CDR2 FYNNEI. CDR3 bases: TGTGCCAGCACTCCGGACAGGGGGGCCTACAATGAGCAGTTCTTC. This translates into CASTPDRGAYNEQFF. Drawing the rest from reference TRBV2 and TRBJ2-1, the complete variable domain is EPEVTQTPSHQVTQMGQEVILRCVPISNHLYFYWYRQILGQKVEFLVSFYNNEISEKSEIFDDQFSVERPDGSNFTLKIRSTKLEDSAMYFCASTPDRGAYNEQFFGPGTRLTVL.